These T cell receptor delta chains were read from a single sample in a study of gamma delta lymphoproliferative disorders and STAT genes. TCRdb fed the multiplex PCR reads to CATT. The sample contains fewer than 3,500 delta-chain clones, 1% to 1.5% of which appear only once. Source material: blood. All receptors come from a human donor in good health. The CDR3 runs from the conserved cysteine through the conserved F or W. D genes are given only for firm matches. Clone size is given for some rows only: seen once, a few or many times, or a class if the clone is expanded.

TRDD3 | few | TRDJ1 | TRDV2 | TGTGCCTGTGACGTACTGGGGGATACGCACACCGATAAACTCATCTTT | CACDVLGDTHTDKLIF
- | medium-sized | TRDJ2 | TRDV1 | TGTGCTCTTGGGGAGTCCGACGTTCCTAATCAACTCCCTTCCTACTGGGGGTTGACAGCACAACTCTTCTTT | CALGESDVPNQLPSYWGLTAQLFF
TRDD3 | few | TRDJ1 | TRDV2 | TGTGCCTGTGACGCGATCTCCACCCGAGTGGTGGGGGATATAGGCACCGATAAACTCATCTTT | CACDAISTRVVGDIGTDKLIF
- | large | TRDJ3 | TRDV2 | TGTGCCTGTGACCTACGTCGATCGAGCTCCTGGGACACCCGACAGATGTTTTTC | CACDLRRSSSWDTRQMFF
TRDD3 | few | TRDJ3 | TRDV2 | TGTGCCTGTGACGTACTGGGGGATACGAGCTCCTGGGACACCCGACAGATGTTTTTC | CACDVLGDTSSWDTRQMFF
TRDD3 | large | TRDJ1 | TRDV2 | TGTGCCTGTGACACCGTCAGTGGGGGATACGCAGGTTCCACCGATAAACTCATCTTT | CACDTVSGGYAGSTDKLIF
TRDD3 | medium-sized | TRDJ1 | TRDV1 | TGTGCTCTTGGGTTCCGGCCTTCCGAATACTGGGGGATAGAATTGCGGTCGAGGTACACCGATAAACTCATCTTT | CALGFRPSEYWGIELRSRYTDKLIF
- | large | TRDJ1 | TRDV2 | TGTGCCTGTGACACCGCAGGGATCCGGACAAAACTCATCTTT | CACDTAGIRTKLIF
TRDD3 | large | TRDJ1 | TRDV2 | TGTGCCTGTGACACCGTCGGGGGATCCGATAAACTCATCTTT | CACDTVGGSDKLIF
TRDD3 | large | TRDJ1 | TRDV1 | TGTGCTCTTGGGGACCTTTTGTACTGGGGGATAAAACTCATCTTT | CALGDLLYWGIKLIF
TRDD3 | - | TRDJ3 | TRDV2 | TGTGCCTGTGACCCTCGTGTACTGGGGGATACGCGAGGGACTTCCTGGGACACCCGACAGATGTTTTTC | CACDPRVLGDTRGTSWDTRQMFF
TRDD3 | few | TRDJ1 | TRDV2 | TGTGCCTGTGACACCCTGGGGGATACCACGTACACCGATAAACTCATCTTT | CACDTLGDTTYTDKLIF
- | large | TRDJ3 | TRDV2 | TGTGCCTGTGACACCGCGGGAAGCTCCTGGGACACCCGACAGATGTTTTTC | CACDTAGSSWDTRQMFF
TRDD3 | medium-sized | TRDJ1 | TRDV1 | TGTGCTCTTGGGGAAGGCCCTGCCGGGGGATATTACTGGGGGATCACGTACACCGATAAACTCATCTTT | CALGEGPAGGYYWGITYTDKLIF
- | medium-sized | TRDJ1 | TRDV1 | TGTGCTCTTGGGGAAAGGCTGCCCCACCTTCTTGTACTCATCCAGAGGGGTAGGACCGATAAACTCATCTTT | CALGERLPHLLVLIQRGRTDKLIF
TRDD3 | - | TRDJ1 | TRDV2 | TGTGCCTGTGACACCTTACTGGGGGACACCGATAAACTCATCTTT | CACDTLLGDTDKLIF